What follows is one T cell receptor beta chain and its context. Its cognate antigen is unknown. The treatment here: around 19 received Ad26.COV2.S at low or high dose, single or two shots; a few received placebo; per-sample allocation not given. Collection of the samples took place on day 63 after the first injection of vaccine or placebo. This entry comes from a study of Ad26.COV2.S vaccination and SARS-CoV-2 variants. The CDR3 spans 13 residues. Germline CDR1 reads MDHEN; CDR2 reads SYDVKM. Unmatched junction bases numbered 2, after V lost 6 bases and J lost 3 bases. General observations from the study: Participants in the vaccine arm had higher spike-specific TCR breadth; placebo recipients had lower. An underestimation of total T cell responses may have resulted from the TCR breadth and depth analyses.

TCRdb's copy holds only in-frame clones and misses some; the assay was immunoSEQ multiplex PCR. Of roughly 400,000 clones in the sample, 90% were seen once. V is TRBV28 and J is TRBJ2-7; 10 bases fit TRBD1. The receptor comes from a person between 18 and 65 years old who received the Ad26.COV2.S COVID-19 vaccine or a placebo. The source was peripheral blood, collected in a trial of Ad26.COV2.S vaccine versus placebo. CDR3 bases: TGTGCCAGCAGCGGACAGGGGGGCTACGAGCAGTACTTC. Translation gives CASSGQGGYEQYF.